This T cell receptor (beta chain) was captured in a study of patients and donors after allogeneic stem cell transplantation. Using its own MiXCR run on the RT-PCR reads, TCRdb lists one record per CDR3 protein. The sample lists some 92,000 distinct CDR3 sequences; around 49% were seen once. Trimming took 10 bases from V and 0 from J, leaving 17 bases between them. Germline-derived CDR1 and CDR2 are MDHEN and SYDVKM. There are 15 residues in the CDR3. The TCR sequence derives from a human donor who was either an allogeneic HSCT recipient or a stem cell or donor lymphocyte infusion donor (not recorded which). It is not recorded whose cells these are; they may come from a transplant donor. Sequencing input: blood, either unsorted or a sorted T cell fraction (not recorded which). This rearrangement joins TRBV28 to TRBJ2-3; TRBD1 is a possible D gene (7 bases). CDR3 protein: CATLLTGTSTDTQYF. CDR3 DNA sequence: TGTGCCACCCTCCTGACAGGGACTAGCACAGATACGCAGTATTTT.